The clone carrying this T cell receptor beta chain was detected ten times or more. The antigen is unknown. TCR beta CDR3 sequences were amplified from RNA transcripts. A first-round RT-PCR of the TCR CDR3 used the HTBI primer set. TCRdb independently ran MiXCR on the multiplex PCR reads; one entry per CDR3 protein. The table lists fewer than 650,000 distinct CDR3 sequences, 13% to 15% of them singletons, with roughly 7.1% in the top ten. The sample originates from a study of T cells in Graves' hyperthyroidism and ophthalmopathy. Study-wide results and limits: Expanded thyroid clonotypes (above 0.001) were mostly also found in blood.

Germline assignment: CDR1 MNHEY and CDR2 SMNVEV (reference sequence). V lost 5 bases, J lost 10 bases, and 12 bases stayed unmatched. This CDR3 has 15 amino acids. Criteria for exclusion of patients were uncontrolled infection, other autoimmune disease, pregnancy or lactation. Diagnoses were established using clinical symptoms, serum thyroxine and TRAb, thyroid ultrasound and orbital computed tomography. Sequencing was carried out using blood. V is TRBV27 and J is TRBJ1-2; 11 nucleotides agree with TRBD1. This receptor was identified in a young woman with Graves' ophthalmopathy. The CDR3 sequence is CASSPLNEGQGDYTF. The DNA of the CDR3 is TGTGCCAGCAGTCCGCTAAATGAGGGACAGGGGGACTACACCTTC.